The 27 T cell receptor beta chains below were found in one sample sequenced in a study of T cell responses to AZD1222 COVID-19 vaccine. Generated by immunoSEQ multiplex PCR, the TCRdb table keeps only in-frame clones and is missing some. The sample has some 150,000 clones; 94% are singletons. The sample here was peripheral blood, taken on day 0 of AZD1222 vaccination. All receptors come from an adult in good health.

There are a few counts of this clone. The chain carries TRBV28 and TRBJ1-2; D perhaps matches TRBD1 (5 bases). V gave up 8 bases and J gave up 9 bases, with 16 bases separating them. In germline, CDR1 is MDHEN, CDR2 SYDVKM. CDR3 length: 12 residues. CDR3: CASCSLGRRYTF. As DNA, the CDR3 is TGTGCCAGCTGCTCTCTGGGACGCCGCTACACCTTC.

V usage is TRBV19 and J usage is TRBJ1-1; D possibly corresponds to TRBD1 (5 bases). The CDR3 loop spans 15 amino acids. The V end was cut by 7 bases, the J end by 3 bases, with 18 bases between. Germline V CDR1 and CDR2: LNHDA, SQIVND (reference sequence). Here the CDR3 reads CASIPMGGTHTEAFF. DNA for the CDR3: TGTGCCAGTATCCCGATGGGGGGGACTCACACTGAAGCTTTCTTT.

V usage is TRBV4-3 and J usage is TRBJ2-7; D gene unclear. The germline CDR1 and CDR2 sequences are LGHNA and YSLEER. Trimming took off 0 bases at V and 9 bases at J, with 12 bases between the two ends. The CDR3 loop spans 13 amino acids. The CDR3 DNA reads TGCGCCAGCAGCCAAGAATGGCACGGTACGCAGTACGTC. It translates to CASSQEWHGTQYV.

This chain links TRBV6-5 with TRBJ2-3; the match to TRBD2 covers 14 bases. J was trimmed by 4 bases and V by 4 bases; bases with no gene match: 4. CDR3 length: 16 residues. Germline V gene data show CDR1 as MNHEY and CDR2 as SVGAGI. The CDR3 is CASSSQTSGGADTQYF. The DNA of the CDR3 is TGTGCCAGCAGTTCCCAGACTAGCGGGGGGGCAGATACGCAGTATTTT.

The chain carries TRBV11-1 and TRBJ2-1, with no clear D. The germline V gene has CDR1 SGHAT and CDR2 FQDESV (reference sequence). This CDR3 is built from 12 residues. Between the trimmed V and J ends, which lost 5 bases and 7 bases, there was a span of 9 bases. The CDR3 reads CASSPRRNEQFF. The CDR3 nucleotides are TGTGCCAGCAGCCCCAGAAGGAATGAGCAGTTCTTC.

The sample holds one count of this clone. This chain uses TRBV6-1 with TRBJ1-1; 11 bases match TRBD1. Germline-derived CDR1 and CDR2 are MNHNS and SASEGT. This CDR3 is built from 15 residues. V was clipped by 3 bases and J by 6 bases; unmatched bases: 6. This CDR3 reads CASSEWDRGTAEAFF. For the CDR3, the DNA is TGTGCCAGCAGTGAGTGGGACAGGGGGACGGCTGAAGCTTTCTTT.

The chain has TRBV28 and TRBJ2-3; 13 nucleotides line up with TRBD2. Trimming took 4 bases from V and 3 from J; bases not matched to a gene: 4. This CDR3 spans 16 amino acids. Germline V gene sequence: CDR1 MDHEN, CDR2 SYDVKM. As DNA, the CDR3 is TGTGCCAGCAGTTCGACTAGCGGGGGGACTACAGATACGCAGTATTTT. It codes for CASSSTSGGTTDTQYF.

Concerning this clone itself: One end of the junction fails to match germline, which may point to a read error. The same CDR3 arises from other DNA sequences in this sample as well. The chain joins TRBV3-1 (or the pseudogene TRBV3-2) to TRBJ2-3; D is undetermined. This CDR3 comprises 13 residues. The germline gives CDR1 LGHDT, CDR2 YNNKEL (reference sequence). As DNA, the CDR3 is TGTGCCAGCAGTCAAGGAGGCACAGATACGCAGTATTTT. Translated, it gives CASSQGGTDTQYF.

The chain carries TRBV9 and TRBJ2-1; TRBD2 aligns across 12 bases. The length of the CDR3 is 17 residues. CDR1 is SGDLS, CDR2 YYNGEE, per germline. V was pared by 3 bases and J by 5 bases, with 9 bases of the junction left unmatched. The CDR3 loop is CASSGRLAGDYDNEQFF. The CDR3 DNA reads TGTGCCAGCAGCGGTCGACTAGCGGGAGATTATGACAATGAGCAGTTCTTC.

The chain uses TRBV20-1 and TRBJ2-1; D is unclear. The length of the CDR3 is 13 residues. V was pared by 3 bases and J by 9 bases, with 15 bases between. CDR1 is DFQATT, CDR2 SNEGSKA, per germline (reference sequence). In DNA form, the CDR3 reads TGCAGTGCTAGTGATCGCCTCATCGCTGAGCAGTTCTTC. This encodes CSASDRLIAEQFF.

This chain uses TRBV2 with TRBJ2-3; D unclear. V lost 0 bases and J 3 bases, leaving 7 bases between the germline ends. In germline, CDR1 is SNHLY, CDR2 FYNNEI. The CDR3 is 14 amino acids. CDR3 nucleotide sequence: TGTGCCAGCAGTGAAGCGCAGAATACAGATACGCAGTATTTT. The encoded protein is CASSEAQNTDTQYF.

The CDR3 coding sequence is TGTGCCAGCAGCTTCGGGACAGGACGTAACTATGGCTACACCTTC. This gives the protein CASSFGTGRNYGYTF. The V call is TRBV5-5, the J call TRBJ1-2, with TRBD1 identical over 8 bases. V shed 2 bases and J 1 base; nucleotides not matched to a gene: 4. The CDR3 length is 15 residues. The germline V gene encodes CDR1 SGHKS and CDR2 YYEKEE (reference sequence).

The V gene is TRBV19, the J gene TRBJ1-1, with D possibly TRBD1 on 5 matching bases. CDR3 length: 14 residues. Germline V gives CDR1 LNHDA, CDR2 SQIVND (reference sequence). Deletions cut 3 bases from V and 2 bases from J, with 10 bases between. CDR3 nucleotide sequence: TGTGCCAGTAGTATGGGTGACAGTAACACTGAAGCTTTCTTT. As protein: CASSMGDSNTEAFF.

The rearrangement joins TRBV6-2 or TRBV6-3 to TRBJ1-1; D gene unclear. This CDR3 contains 11 residues. Trimming stripped 6 bases from V and 7 bases from J, with 9 bases between. CDR1 MNHEY and CDR2 SVGEGT come from the germline V gene. The CDR3 DNA reads as TGTGCCAGCAGCCCCGGCCTTGAAGCTTTCTTT. Its protein is CASSPGLEAFF.

V is TRBV10-3 and J is TRBJ2-3, with TRBD2 identical over 8 bases. The CDR3 has 16 residues. The germline V gene has CDR1 ENHRY and CDR2 SYGVKD. The trim removed 6 bases at V and 0 bases at J, leaving 8 bases unmatched. CDR3: CAISSASGSSTDTQYF. CDR3 sequence (DNA): TGTGCCATCAGCAGTGCCAGCGGGAGTAGCACAGATACGCAGTATTTT.

V is TRBV3-1 (or the pseudogene TRBV3-2) and J is TRBJ2-3; 11 nucleotides line up with TRBD1. CDR1 is LGHDT, CDR2 YNNKEL, per germline (reference sequence). The CDR3 spans 18 residues. The J segment lost 4 bases and the V segment lost 4 bases, leaving 13 bases of the junction unmatched. The CDR3 nucleotides are TGTGCCAGCAGCCTTCGGACAGGGGGCAGTCGGATTGCAGATACGCAGTATTTT. Translating it yields CASSLRTGGSRIADTQYF.

The V gene is TRBV29-1, the J gene TRBJ2-1; the match to TRBD1 covers 10 bases. The CDR3 contains 15 residues. After removal of 4 bases from V and 3 bases from J, the junction contained 6 bases not matched to a gene. Germline V lookup: CDR1 SQVTM, CDR2 ANQGSEA. CDR3 residues: CSVASRDRGYNEQFF. CDR3 coding DNA: TGCAGCGTTGCGTCTCGGGACAGGGGCTACAATGAGCAGTTCTTC.

The chain carries TRBV6-5 and TRBJ1-4, with no clear D. Trimming removed 1 base at V and 5 bases at J, with 14 bases between. This CDR3 spans 16 amino acids. Germline V gene lookup returns CDR1 MNHEY and CDR2 SVGAGI. The CDR3 protein is CASSYFVWGANEKLFF. In DNA, the CDR3 is TGTGCCAGCAGTTACTTTGTCTGGGGAGCGAATGAAAAACTGTTTTTT.

The rearrangement links TRBV7-8 to TRBJ1-2, with 9 positions matching TRBD1. The CDR3 has 15 amino acids. The V gene's germline CDR1 is SGHVS and CDR2 FQNEAQ. The ends lost 0 bases at V and 11 bases at J; junction bases unmatched: 10. The CDR3 loop reads CASSLAGTGRLRYTF. CDR3 DNA sequence: TGTGCCAGCAGCTTAGCCGGGACAGGGCGTTTGCGATACACCTTC.

The chain has TRBV5-8 and TRBJ1-5; a possible D gene is TRBD1 (5 bases). V lost 1 base, J lost 6 bases, and 14 bases lay in between. The length of the CDR3 is 15 residues. The germline V gene encodes CDR1 SGHTS and CDR2 YDEGEE. The DNA of the CDR3 is TGTGCCAGCAGCTTGACATTTTCCGGGGCTCAGCCCCAGCATTTT. Translation gives CASSLTFSGAQPQHF.

V and J are TRBV5-8 and TRBJ2-3; 8 bases agree with TRBD1. CDR3 length equals 15 residues. After removal of 2 bases from V and 5 bases from J, the junction contained 7 bases not matched to a gene. Germline V CDR1 and CDR2: SGHTS, YDEGEE. CDR3 nucleotides: TGTGCCAGCAGCTTTATGCAGGGGGCAATAGATACGCAGTATTTT. Residues: CASSFMQGAIDTQYF.

The V call is TRBV27, the J call TRBJ1-5; no clear D gene. V gave up 6 bases and J gave up 0 bases, with 15 bases separating them. The CDR3 contains 16 residues. Germline V lookup: CDR1 MNHEY, CDR2 SMNVEV (reference sequence). Here the CDR3 reads CASRARGGNSNQPQHF. The CDR3 nucleotides are TGTGCCAGCAGAGCACGAGGTGGGAATAGCAATCAGCCCCAGCATTTT.

This chain joins TRBV7-9 and TRBJ2-2; TRBD2 matches at 10 bases. V dropped 5 bases and J dropped 3; count of bases not matched to a gene: 9. Germline CDR1 and CDR2: SEHNR and FQNEAQ (reference sequence). CDR3 length: 17 amino acids. The CDR3: CASSQTTTSGYTGELFF. The CDR3 DNA reads TGTGCCAGCAGCCAAACAACGACTAGCGGGTACACCGGGGAGCTGTTTTTT.

The chain uses TRBV5-1 and TRBJ1-2; TRBD1 agrees at 8 bases. CDR3 length: 12 residues. With V trimmed by 2 bases and J by 7 bases, 1 base remained unmatched. The germline V gene has CDR1 SGHRS and CDR2 YFSETQ. CDR3 DNA sequence: TGCGCCAGCAGCTTCGGACAGGGTGGCTACACCTTC. Translated: CASSFGQGGYTF.

This chain connects TRBV10-2 to TRBJ2-2, with D hard to call. V was pared by 5 bases and J by 3 bases, with 13 bases between. Germline assignment: CDR1 WSHSY and CDR2 SAAADI. The length of the CDR3 is 15 residues. This CDR3 reads CASSPFGRDTGELFF. The DNA of the CDR3 is TGCGCCAGCAGTCCCTTTGGAAGGGACACCGGGGAGCTGTTTTTT.

The chain couples TRBV5-1 to TRBJ2-1; 8 bases fit TRBD2. CDR1 SGHRS and CDR2 YFSETQ come from the germline V gene. This CDR3 spans 21 amino acids. Trimming removed 1 base from V and 5 bases from J; junction bases left unmatched: 23. CDR3: CASSLRQARALAGKRDNEQFF. In DNA, the CDR3 is TGCGCCAGCAGCTTGAGACAGGCGCGAGCCTTAGCGGGAAAAAGGGACAATGAGCAGTTCTTC. Looking up the rest from reference TRBV5-1 and TRBJ2-1 gives the full variable domain: KAGVTQTPRYLIKTRGQQVTLSCSPISGHRSVSWYQQTPGQGLQFLFEYFSETQRNKGNFPGRFSGRQFSNSRSEMNVSTLELGDSALYLCASSLRQARALAGKRDNEQFFGPGTRLTVL.

The chain employs TRBV9 and TRBJ2-5; D remains ambiguous. This CDR3 has 13 amino acids. Germline CDR1 and CDR2: SGDLS and YYNGEE. The V and J ends lost 3 bases and 5 bases respectively, with 11 bases between them. The CDR3 coding sequence is TGTGCCAGCAGCGCACCGCCTGCGGAGACCCAGTACTTC. Residues: CASSAPPAETQYF.